This TCR beta chain is drawn from a study of blood T cells in healthy people across ages. Germline CDR1 reads SNHLY; CDR2 reads FYNNEI. Losses at the gene ends were 8 bases for V and 7 bases for J; bases not matched to a gene: 12. The CDR3 consists of 15 residues. With a J-beta primer mix and a sample-barcoded 5' primer, a second PCR ran roughly 6 to 11 cycles. Each cDNA molecule carried a tag from a template-switch adaptor that contained 12 random nucleotides. One entry per CDR3 protein, called by TCRdb with MiXCR from the 5' RACE reads. Of around 1,800,000 distinct CDR3 sequences in the sample, roughly two fifths were seen once.

The TCR was taken from a human donor in good health. This sequence joins TRBV2 and TRBJ2-1; 9 bases map to TRBD2. Sequenced sample: blood. CDR3 sequence (DNA): TGTGCCAGCTCGTCCAGCGGGGGGCTAGGTAATGAGCAGTTCTTC. Translated: CASSSSGGLGNEQFF.